The T cell receptor beta chain described here comes from a study of technical replicates of blood from a handful of donors. With 0 bases clipped from V and 8 bases from J, the junction kept 11 bases outside the gene matches. This CDR3 contains 18 residues. The germline V gene has CDR1 LGHNT and CDR2 FRNRAP. Some clones are missing from TCRdb's copy, which holds only in-frame ones; the method was immunoSEQ multiplex PCR. The data show tens of thousands of clones, with approximately 95% seen just once and roughly 0.28% held by the top ten. Specimen: T cells isolated from PBMCs. The sequence was collected from a human donor in good health. The genes are TRBV12-5 and TRBJ2-1, with 12 bases that match TRBD2. CDR3 sequence reads: CASGLVQVGPSGRDEQFF. CDR3 nucleotides: TGTGCTAGTGGTTTGGTACAGGTTGGGCCTAGCGGGAGGGATGAGCAGTTCTTC.